This T cell receptor (beta chain) was identified during a study of cytomegalovirus exposure and HLA in healthy donors. Broader study findings: According to reports, the classifier identified cytomegalovirus status with high specificity and sensitivity.

The germline CDR1 and CDR2 sequences are LNHNV and YYDKDF (reference sequence). V dropped 4 bases and J dropped 4 bases, with 16 bases sitting between them. The CDR3 is 15 residues long. TCRdb's copy holds only in-frame clones and misses some; the assay was immunoSEQ multiplex PCR. The repertoire has about 340,000 clones, more than 80% of them found once; the top ten carry 0.65% to 0.85%. About this clone itself: Antigen specificity is unknown.

The sample comprised PBMCs. This TCR came from a woman aged 18 to 35 in good health and CMV-seronegative. The rearrangement joins TRBV15 to TRBJ1-2; D is perhaps TRBD1 (5 bases). The CDR3 nucleotides read TGTGCCACCAGCACAGAGGAGGGGTCCTTCTATGGCTACACCTTC. It specifies CATSTEEGSFYGYTF.